This T cell receptor beta chain is drawn from a study of CD8+CD57+ T cells in acquired aplastic anemia. Study-level information: Average DNA yield from sorted CD4+ and CD8+ cells was roughly 3 ug. The study's findings and limits: Between patients and controls, some 31 CD8+ CDR3 sequences were found in common.

The study profiled TCR beta VDJ and CDR3 using genomic DNA as template. TCRdb called the reads again in MiXCR, with one record for every CDR3 protein. The data contain about 110,000 distinct CDR3 sequences, under 60% of them singletons. This clonotype was recorded many times. Its cognate antigen is unknown. The TCR was taken from a human donor in good health, serving as a control. Sequencing used sorted CD4+, CD8+, or CD8+CD57+ T cells (not recorded which) from PBMCs.

The CDR3 reads CASSPGLVQGAREQYF. The CDR3 DNA reads TGTGCCAGCAGCCCGGGGTTGGTTCAGGGGGCGAGAGAGCAGTACTTC. V usage is TRBV3-1 and J usage is TRBJ2-7; TRBD1 aligns across 8 bases. V dropped 4 bases and J dropped 7; count of bases not matched to a gene: 15. Germline V lookup: CDR1 LGHDT, CDR2 YNNKEL (reference sequence). The CDR3 is 16 amino acids.